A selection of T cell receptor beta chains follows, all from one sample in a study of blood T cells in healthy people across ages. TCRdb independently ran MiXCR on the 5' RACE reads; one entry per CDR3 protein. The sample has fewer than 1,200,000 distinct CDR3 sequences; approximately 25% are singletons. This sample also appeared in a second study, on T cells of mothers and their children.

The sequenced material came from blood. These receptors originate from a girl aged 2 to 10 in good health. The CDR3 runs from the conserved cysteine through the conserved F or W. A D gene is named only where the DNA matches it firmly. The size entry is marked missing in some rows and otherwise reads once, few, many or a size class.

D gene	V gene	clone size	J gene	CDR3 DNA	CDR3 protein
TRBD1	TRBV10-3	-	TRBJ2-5	TGTGCCATCAGTGGGACAGGGCTAGTCGAGACCCAGTACTTC	CAISGTGLVETQYF
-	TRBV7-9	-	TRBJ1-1	TGTGCCAGCAGCTCCCAATCCAGGGGAAATACTGAAGCTTTCTTT	CASSSQSRGNTEAFF
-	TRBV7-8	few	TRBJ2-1	TGTGCCAGCAGCTTATATAAGGGGTCGACTTGGAATGAGCAGTTCTTC	CASSLYKGSTWNEQFF
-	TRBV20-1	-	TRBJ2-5	TGCAGCGCCGGGGAACAAGAGACCCAGTACTTC	CSAGEQETQYF
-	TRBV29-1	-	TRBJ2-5	TGCAGCGTTGTGGGTCGTCAGTTTCGAGACGAGACCCAGTACTTC	CSVVGRQFRDETQYF
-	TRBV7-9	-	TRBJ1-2	TGTGCCAGCAGCCTCACCAATCCGACAGATAACTATGGCTACACCTTC	CASSLTNPTDNYGYTF
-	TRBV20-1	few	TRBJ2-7	TGCAGTGCTAACCAGGGCTACTCCTACGAGCAGTACTTC	CSANQGYSYEQYF
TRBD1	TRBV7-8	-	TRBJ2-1	TGTGCCAGCAGCTTAGTCCGGGACAGGGTAGGAAATGAGCAGTTCTTC	CASSLVRDRVGNEQFF
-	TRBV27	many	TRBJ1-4	TGTGCCAGCAGCGTTGAACAGGCTAATGAAAAACTGTTTTTT	CASSVEQANEKLFF
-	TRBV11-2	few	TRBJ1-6	TGTGCCAGCAGCCCCCTTGGAGATTCACCCCTCCACTTT	CASSPLGDSPLHF
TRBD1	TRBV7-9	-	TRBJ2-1	TGTGCCAGCAGCTTACTACTCAGGGACAGGGGCAATGAGCAGTTCTTC	CASSLLLRDRGNEQFF
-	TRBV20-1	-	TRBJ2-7	TGCAGTGCTGCGACTAGCTACGAGCAGTACTTC	CSAATSYEQYF
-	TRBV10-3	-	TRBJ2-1	TGTGCCATCAGTGATGATCTCTTGGATGAGCAGTTCTTC	CAISDDLLDEQFF
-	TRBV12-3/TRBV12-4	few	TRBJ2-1	TGTGCCAGCAGTTTGGCCGGGACGCTACACAATGAGCAGTTCTTC	CASSLAGTLHNEQFF
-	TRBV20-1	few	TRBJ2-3	TGCAGTGCTAGAGATCCGCTAGGGGATATAACAGATACGCAGTATTTT	CSARDPLGDITDTQYF
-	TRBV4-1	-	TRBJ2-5	TGCGCCAGCAGTCGGGAGTTCTTC	CASSREFF
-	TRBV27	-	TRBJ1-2	TGTGCCAGCAGTTTACAGGGTAAAGGCTCTGGCTACACCTTC	CASSLQGKGSGYTF
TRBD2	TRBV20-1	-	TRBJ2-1	TGCAGTGCTAGAGAAAGGAGCGGGAGGGCATGGGAGCAGTTCTTC	CSARERSGRAWEQFF
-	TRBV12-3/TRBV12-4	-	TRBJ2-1	TGTGCCAGCAGTTCGGCCCCAAAGGTGTACAATGAGCAGTTCTTC	CASSSAPKVYNEQFF
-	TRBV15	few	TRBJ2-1	TGTGCCACCAGCAGAGATCGACTAGAAGTCGAAGAGCAGTTCTTC	CATSRDRLEVEEQFF
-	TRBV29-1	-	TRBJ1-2	TGCAGCGTCCCCGATGAGGGCAGGGGCTACACCTTC	CSVPDEGRGYTF
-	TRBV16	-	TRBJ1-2	TGTGCCAGCAGCCCAGCTGGCGTTGGCTACACCTTC	CASSPAGVGYTF
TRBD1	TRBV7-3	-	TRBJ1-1	TGTGCCAGCAGCTTATTGGCAGGGGACAGCATGAACACTGAAGCTTTCTTT	CASSLLAGDSMNTEAFF
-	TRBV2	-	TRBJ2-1	TGTGCCACTCCAATCGGGGTAAGCTCCTACAATGAGCAGTTCTTC	CATPIGVSSYNEQFF
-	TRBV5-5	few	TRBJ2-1	TGTGCCAGCAGGTTCGCCGGGACGGCCTCTGCAGTCAGTAATGAGCAGTTCTTC	CASRFAGTASAVSNEQFF
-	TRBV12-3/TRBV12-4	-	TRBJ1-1	TGTGCCAGCAGTTTGGGGGTATTGGAGACTGAAGCTTTCTTT	CASSLGVLETEAFF
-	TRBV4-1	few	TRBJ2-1	TGCGCCAGCAGCCAAGGGCCGAGCTACAATGAGCAGTTCTTC	CASSQGPSYNEQFF
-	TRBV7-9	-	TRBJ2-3	TGTGCCACGGGGGGCGGTCCCACAGATACGCAGTATTTT	CATGGGPTDTQYF
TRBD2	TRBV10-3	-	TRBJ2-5	TGTGCCATCAGTGAGAATGGGGCGGGGGTAGAGACCCAGTACTTC	CAISENGAGVETQYF
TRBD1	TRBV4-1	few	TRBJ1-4	TGCGCCAGCAGCCAAGGGGCCGGGACAGGGCGAGAAAAACTGTTTTTT	CASSQGAGTGREKLFF
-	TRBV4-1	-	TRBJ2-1	TGCGCCAGTCTAGGGGGTGGACTGAACAATGAGCAGTTCTTC	CASLGGGLNNEQFF
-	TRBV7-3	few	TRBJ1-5	TGTGCCAGCAGCTTAGAGAATGATGCGCCCCAGCATTTT	CASSLENDAPQHF
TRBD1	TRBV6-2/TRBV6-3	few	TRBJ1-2	TGTGCCAGCCTTGGACAGGGGTGGAAGAATGGCTACACCTTC	CASLGQGWKNGYTF
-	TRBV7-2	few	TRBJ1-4	TGTGCCAGCAGCCCCGCAGGAGGAAAACTGTTTTTT	CASSPAGGKLFF
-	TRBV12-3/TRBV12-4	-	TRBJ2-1	TGTGCCAGCAGTCCCCGACAGGCCGATGAGCAGTTCTTC	CASSPRQADEQFF
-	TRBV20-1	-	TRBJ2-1	TGCAGTGCTAGAGATTTGCGGGAAGGGACATACAATGAGCAGTTCTTC	CSARDLREGTYNEQFF
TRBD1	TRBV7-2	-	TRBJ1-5	TGTGCCAGCAGCTTCCGGACAGGGGTGAATCAGCCCCAGCATTTT	CASSFRTGVNQPQHF
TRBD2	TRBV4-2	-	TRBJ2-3	TGTGCCAGCAGCCAAGATCCTAGCGGAAGCACAGATACGCAGTATTTT	CASSQDPSGSTDTQYF
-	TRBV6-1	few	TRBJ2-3	TGTGCCAGCAGTGAACTAGCGCGGACAGATACGCAGTATTTT	CASSELARTDTQYF
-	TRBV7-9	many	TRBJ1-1	TGTGCCAGCAGCTTAGACCAGAACACTGAAGCTTTCTTT	CASSLDQNTEAFF
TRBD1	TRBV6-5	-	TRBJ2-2	TGTGCCAGCAAGGGACAGGGAGGGGCCGGGGAGCTGTTTTTT	CASKGQGGAGELFF
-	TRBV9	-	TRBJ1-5	TGTGCCAGCAGCGTAGCTGGGGGGAAAAATCAGCCCCAGCATTTT	CASSVAGGKNQPQHF
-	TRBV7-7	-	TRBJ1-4	TGTGCTAGCAGCCCCGGGACTTCCTCTAATGAAAAACTGTTTTTT	CASSPGTSSNEKLFF
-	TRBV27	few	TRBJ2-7	TGTGCCAGCAGCGCACTTGGGCGCGAGCAGTACTTC	CASSALGREQYF
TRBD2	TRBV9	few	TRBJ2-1	TGTGCCAGCAGCGTTCCCAGCGGGGGACTCCTCAATGAGCAGTTCTTC	CASSVPSGGLLNEQFF
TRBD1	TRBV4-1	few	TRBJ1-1	TGCGCCAGCAGCCAACCCGGGACAGCGAACACTGAAGCTTTCTTT	CASSQPGTANTEAFF
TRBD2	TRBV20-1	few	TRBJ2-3	TGCAGTGCTAGAGAGGATGGGACTAAGGAGTATTTT	CSAREDGTKEYF
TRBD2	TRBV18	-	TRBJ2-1	TGTGCCAGCTCCCCGGGACTAGCGGGGCTCTTTTTCTACAATGAGCAGTTCTTC	CASSPGLAGLFFYNEQFF
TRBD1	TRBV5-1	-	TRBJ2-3	TGCGCCTCATCGTGGACAGGGGGAGTCACAGATACGCAGTATTTT	CASSWTGGVTDTQYF